This record concerns one T cell receptor beta chain sequence. Its antigen is unknown. The sample belongs to a study of post-analysis software for immune sequencing data. About the study: Several disease courses (relapsing-remitting, secondary progressive and progressive-relapsing) of multiple sclerosis were included. Findings and caveats of the study: In patients, TRBV5-6, TRBV5-1 and TRBV20-1 belonged to five TRBV segments found more frequently than in controls. Comparison with controls showed significantly lower normalized Chao1 diversity in multiple sclerosis patients.

Germline V CDR1 and CDR2: MGHRA, YSYEKL. V lost 4 bases and J lost 4, with 13 bases in between. CDR3 length: 14 amino acids. Researchers reported that TCR beta cDNA libraries carried unique molecular identifiers. Each CDR3 protein gets one entry after TCRdb re-called the PCR reads with MiXCR. Seen here are a few hundred thousand distinct CDR3 sequences, approximately 45% observed once, and the top ten hold 9% to 13%. The sequenced material came from blood. The V and J genes are TRBV4-1 and TRBJ1-1, with D unclear. This TCR was sampled from a girl between 5 and 17 years old with multiple sclerosis. Written as DNA, the CDR3 is TGCGCCAGCAGCCCCCGTTGGGGAAGCACTGAAGCTTTCTTT. Protein sequence: CASSPRWGSTEAFF.